These 28 T cell receptor beta chains came from one sample sequenced in a study of blood T cell repertoires in COVID-19. TCRdb's copy holds only in-frame clones and misses some; the assay was immunoSEQ multiplex PCR. Among about 170,000 clones, roughly 90% were seen once, and the ten largest hold about 4.8%. Sequences were obtained from peripheral blood. Receptors originate from a young man with COVID-19, enrolled during active disease.

This clone was observed a single time. The V gene is TRBV5-1, the J gene TRBJ1-2, with 7 bases that match TRBD1. V dropped 4 bases and J dropped 4; count of bases not matched to a gene: 7. The CDR3 has 14 residues. CDR1 SGHRS and CDR2 YFSETQ come from the germline V gene. The CDR3 here is CASSLGQAGYGYTF. In DNA form, the CDR3 reads TGCGCCAGCAGCCTAGGACAGGCGGGCTATGGCTACACCTTC.

The chain combines TRBV15 with TRBJ1-2; 10 bases line up with TRBD1. V shed 0 bases and J 0 bases; nucleotides not matched to a gene: 7. This CDR3 contains 18 residues. CDR1 and CDR2 (germline): LNHNV, YYDKDF (reference sequence). The CDR3 loop reads CATSRDRTGGEANYGYTF. Here the CDR3 DNA reads TGTGCCACCAGCAGAGATCGGACAGGGGGGGAAGCTAACTATGGCTACACCTTC.

The chain has TRBV27 and TRBJ1-2, with D possibly TRBD1 on 5 matching bases. V was trimmed by 4 bases and J by 6 bases, leaving 15 bases between them. This CDR3 region has 14 residues. The germline gives CDR1 MNHEY, CDR2 SMNVEV (reference sequence). The CDR3 loop is CASSWRDPGDGYTF. CDR3 sequence (DNA): TGTGCCAGCAGTTGGAGGGACCCTGGGGATGGCTACACCTTC.

The chain couples TRBV6-5 to TRBJ2-1; 9 bases are shared with TRBD2. With 2 bases clipped from V and 5 bases from J, the junction kept 7 bases outside the gene matches. The CDR3 has 16 residues. Germline V gives CDR1 MNHEY, CDR2 SVGAGI. As DNA, the CDR3 is TGTGCCAGCAGTTACCATACTAGCGGGTACGACAATGAGCAGTTCTTC. As protein: CASSYHTSGYDNEQFF.

The chain is built from TRBV4-1 and TRBJ1-1; 9 nucleotides agree with TRBD1. CDR3 size: 14 residues. V shed 6 bases and J 3 bases; nucleotides not matched to a gene: 5. The germline CDR1 and CDR2 sequences are MGHRA and YSYEKL. The CDR3 DNA follows: TGCGCCAGCAGTCACGGGACAGGGTACACTGAAGCTTTCTTT. This translates into CASSHGTGYTEAFF.

The chain links TRBV27 to TRBJ2-3, with 7 bases lining up with TRBD2. The CDR3 is 14 amino acids. After removal of 5 bases from V and 1 base from J, the junction contained 3 bases not matched to a gene. From germline, CDR1 is MNHEY and CDR2 SMNVEV (reference sequence). The CDR3 bases are TGTGCCAGCAGTCAAACTAGCGGCACAGATACGCAGTATTTT. Its protein is CASSQTSGTDTQYF.

This clone has just one count. The rearrangement uses TRBV12-5 and TRBJ2-3, with 9 bases identical to TRBD1. This CDR3 spans 16 amino acids. J was trimmed by 0 bases and V by 2 bases; bases with no gene match: 3. Germline CDR1 and CDR2: LGHNT and FRNRAP. The CDR3 DNA is TGTGCTAGTGGTTTGCCGGGGACAGGGAGCACAGATACGCAGTATTTT. It is translated as CASGLPGTGSTDTQYF.

J is TRBJ2-5 and V is TRBV18; no definite D call. Trimming pared 4 bases from V and 2 bases from J, leaving 8 bases between. Germline V gene lookup returns CDR1 KGHSH and CDR2 LQKENI. CDR3 size: 13 residues. The CDR3 coding sequence is TGTGCCAGCTCACTAGCCATACAAGAGACCCAGTACTTC. It encodes CASSLAIQETQYF.

The V gene is TRBV4-3, the J gene TRBJ2-1; no clear D gene. Trimming stripped 1 base from V and 3 bases from J, with 10 bases between. The CDR3 totals 15 residues. Germline-derived CDR1 and CDR2 are LGHNA and YSLEER. This chain's CDR3 is CASSQVGPGYNEQFF. The DNA of the CDR3 is TGCGCCAGCAGCCAAGTCGGTCCAGGCTACAATGAGCAGTTCTTC.

This clone was observed a single time. This chain joins TRBV7-9 and TRBJ1-2, with a weak D call TRBD1 (5 bases). The V gene lost 5 bases and the J gene lost 5 bases, with 15 bases spanning the gap. Germline loops: CDR1 SEHNR, CDR2 FQNEAQ (reference sequence). The CDR3 length is 14 residues. The CDR3: CASSLEGMGYGYTF. The CDR3 bases are TGTGCCAGCAGCCTGGAGGGGATGGGGTATGGCTACACCTTC.

This rearrangement joins TRBV28 to TRBJ2-3; TRBD2 matches 10 bases. This CDR3 is built from 18 residues. Unmatched junction bases numbered 8, after V lost 0 bases and J lost 2 bases. Germline CDR1 is MDHEN and CDR2 is SYDVKM. CDR3 coding DNA: TGTGCCAGCAGTTTATGGACTTGGACTAGCGGATCCACAGATACGCAGTATTTT. This gives the protein CASSLWTWTSGSTDTQYF.

V usage is TRBV4-1 and J usage is TRBJ1-2, with 12 bases that match TRBD1. Germline V lookup: CDR1 MGHRA, CDR2 YSYEKL. V shed 1 base and J 6 bases; nucleotides not matched to a gene: 6. This CDR3 is 16 amino acids long. As DNA, the CDR3 is TGCGCCAGCAGCCAAGGAACGGGACAGGGGGCGGATGGCTACACCTTC. It yields the protein CASSQGTGQGADGYTF.

This chain connects TRBV6-5 to TRBJ1-2; unclear D gene. Trimming shortened V by 6 bases and J by 2 bases, and 16 bases separated the two germline ends. The CDR3 contains 15 residues. Germline V CDR1 and CDR2: MNHEY, SVGAGI. The CDR3 loop is CASRGRDGSNYGYTF. The CDR3 DNA is TGTGCCAGCAGGGGGAGGGATGGATCAAACTATGGCTACACCTTC.

The J gene is TRBJ2-1, the V gene TRBV7-3, with a possible D match to TRBD1 (5 bases). The CDR3 runs to 15 residues. Germline V lookup: CDR1 SGHTA, CDR2 FQGTGA. Trimming removed 2 bases from V and 0 bases from J, with 8 bases in between. The CDR3 is CASSLDSSSYNEQFF. Here the CDR3 DNA reads TGTGCCAGCAGCTTAGACAGCAGCTCCTACAATGAGCAGTTCTTC.

The chain recombines TRBV29-1 with TRBJ2-7; weak D call: TRBD1 (6 bases). This CDR3 spans 14 amino acids. V lost 5 bases, J lost 2 bases, and 16 bases lay in between. Germline CDR1 SQVTM, CDR2 ANQGSEA. CDR3 DNA sequence: TGCAGCGTTCCCGGGACAAGGGTGCCCTACGAGCAGTACTTC. It yields the protein CSVPGTRVPYEQYF.

The V call is TRBV28, the J call TRBJ1-1, with a possible D match to TRBD1 (5 bases). Trimming pared 3 bases from V and 1 base from J, leaving 9 bases between. This CDR3 region has 14 residues. The germline V gene has CDR1 MDHEN and CDR2 SYDVKM. The CDR3 sequence: CASSLRTPNTEAFF. In DNA, the CDR3 is TGTGCCAGCAGTTTGCGGACACCGAACACTGAAGCTTTCTTT.

Here the CDR3 reads CASSPLTSGANNEQFF. CDR3 DNA sequence: TGCGCCAGCAGCCCCCTAACTAGCGGGGCGAACAATGAGCAGTTCTTC. The chain carries TRBV5-1 and TRBJ2-1; 10 bases align to TRBD2. Germline assignment: CDR1 SGHRS and CDR2 YFSETQ. This CDR3 region has 16 residues. V lost 4 bases, J lost 5 bases, and 9 bases stayed unmatched.

This clone appeared a single time. The chain has TRBV7-8 and TRBJ1-1, with 7 positions matching TRBD1. The junction had 8 bases not matched to a gene; V was cut back by 6 bases and J by 1 base. In germline, CDR1 is SGHVS, CDR2 FQNEAQ. CDR3 length equals 15 residues. The CDR3 DNA reads as TGTGCCAGCAGATATCCCGGGACAGAGAACACTGAAGCTTTCTTT. Its translation is CASRYPGTENTEAFF.

V usage is TRBV11-2 and J usage is TRBJ1-1, with D perhaps matching TRBD1 (6 bases). CDR1 SGHAT and CDR2 FQNNGV come from the germline V gene. The CDR3 contains 15 residues. V was clipped by 4 bases and J by 1 base, with 13 bases between them. In nucleotides, the CDR3 is TGTGCCAGCAGCTGGCGACAGGCGGAGAACACTGAAGCTTTCTTT. Protein sequence: CASSWRQAENTEAFF. The variable domain in full, completed from reference TRBV11-2 and TRBJ1-1, reads EAGVAQSPRYKIIEKRQSVAFWCNPISGHATLYWYQQILGQGPKLLIQFQNNGVVDDSQLPKDRFSAERLKGVDSTLKIQPAKLEDSAVYLCASSWRQAENTEAFFGQGTRLTVV.

In DNA form, the CDR3 reads TGTGCCTGGAGCGAGGGGGCTAATCAGCCCCAGCATTTT. It codes for CAWSEGANQPQHF. This chain joins TRBV30 and TRBJ1-5, with TRBD1 matching 7 bases. Germline CDR1 and CDR2: GTSNPN and SVGIG (reference sequence). The CDR3 is 13 residues long. Trimming took 3 bases from V and 4 from J; bases not matched to a gene: 3.

This clone has only one observation. J is TRBJ1-4 and V is TRBV7-3, with TRBD1 matching 10 bases. The CDR3 covers 15 residues. Germline CDR1 is SGHTA and CDR2 is FQGTGA. With V trimmed by 5 bases and J by 3 bases, 3 bases remained unmatched. CDR3 sequence: CASSRTGGPNEKLFF. DNA for the CDR3: TGTGCCAGCAGCCGGACAGGGGGGCCTAATGAAAAACTGTTTTTT.

The chain combines TRBV5-5 with TRBJ2-1; the match to TRBD1 covers 7 bases. CDR3 length: 16 amino acids. Germline V gives CDR1 SGHKS, CDR2 YYEKEE (reference sequence). J gave up 4 bases and V 0 bases, and 7 bases lay outside the gene matches. The CDR3 DNA reads as TGTGCCAGCAGCTTGGGACAGGGCAGGTTATACAATGAGCAGTTCTTC. Amino acids: CASSLGQGRLYNEQFF.

The chain couples TRBV7-9 to TRBJ1-1; no clear D. Trimming took off 2 bases at V and 1 base at J, with 5 bases between the two ends. This CDR3 contains 13 residues. Germline V gene data show CDR1 as SEHNR and CDR2 as FQNEAQ (reference sequence). CDR3 DNA sequence: TGTGCCAGCAGCTTACTATCGAACACTGAAGCTTTCTTT. This codes for CASSLLSNTEAFF.

V is TRBV6-5 and J is TRBJ2-7, with D possibly TRBD2 on 5 matching bases. The CDR3 loop spans 15 amino acids. Looked up from germline, CDR1 is MNHEY and CDR2 is SVGAGI. V shed 10 bases and J shed 3 bases, with 22 bases lying between them. The CDR3 DNA reads TGTGCCACCTTGACGTTGGACTCGACGGGCTACGAGCAGTACTTC. It yields the protein CATLTLDSTGYEQYF.

This rearrangement joins TRBV30 to TRBJ1-3; 10 bases match TRBD1. Germline CDR1 GTSNPN, CDR2 SVGIG (reference sequence). Trimming removed 4 bases from V and 9 bases from J; junction bases left unmatched: 6. The CDR3 runs to 13 residues. The CDR3 spells CAWNGQGVPTIYF. CDR3 nucleotide sequence: TGTGCCTGGAATGGACAGGGGGTTCCCACCATATATTTT.

This clone has more than one count but fewer than ten. In the same sample, other DNA sequences code for this CDR3. CDR3 in amino acids: CASSLLAGRYEQYF. In DNA form, the CDR3 reads TGTGCCAGCAGCTTATTGGCAGGCCGGTACGAGCAGTACTTC. The V gene is TRBV7-2, the J gene TRBJ2-7; D remains unclear. The germline V gene encodes CDR1 SGHTA and CDR2 FQGNSA. This CDR3 is built from 14 residues. V gave up 2 bases and J gave up 4 bases, with 12 bases separating them.

V and J are TRBV28 and TRBJ1-5; D is possibly TRBD1 (6 bases). The CDR3 is 15 amino acids. Trimming shortened V by 2 bases and J by 5 bases, and 13 bases separated the two germline ends. CDR1 MDHEN and CDR2 SYDVKM come from the germline V gene. CDR3 loop: CASSLLTGRYQPQHF. Here the CDR3 DNA reads TGTGCCAGCAGTTTACTCACAGGGCGGTATCAGCCCCAGCATTTT.

V is TRBV6-2 or TRBV6-3 and J is TRBJ1-4; no clear D. Per the germline V gene, CDR1 is MNHEY and CDR2 is SVGEGT. V was shortened by 2 bases and J by 3 bases, with 22 bases between the two germline ends. The CDR3 totals 19 residues. CDR3 DNA sequence: TGTGCCAGCAGTTACGAGGCTAGCCGGACGGACCTCGCTAATGAAAAACTGTTTTTT. This encodes CASSYEASRTDLANEKLFF.